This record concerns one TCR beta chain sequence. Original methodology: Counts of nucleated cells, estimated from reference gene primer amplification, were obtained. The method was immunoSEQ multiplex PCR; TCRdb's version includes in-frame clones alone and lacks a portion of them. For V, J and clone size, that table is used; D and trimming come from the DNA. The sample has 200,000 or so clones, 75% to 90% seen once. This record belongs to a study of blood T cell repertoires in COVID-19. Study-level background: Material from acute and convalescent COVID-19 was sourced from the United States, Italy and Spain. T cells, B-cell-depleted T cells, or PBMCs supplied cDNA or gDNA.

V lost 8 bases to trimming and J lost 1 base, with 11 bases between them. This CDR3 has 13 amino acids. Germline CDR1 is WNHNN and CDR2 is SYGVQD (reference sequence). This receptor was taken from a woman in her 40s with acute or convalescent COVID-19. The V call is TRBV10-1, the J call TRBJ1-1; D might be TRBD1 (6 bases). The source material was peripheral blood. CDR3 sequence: CASQGFGNTEAFF. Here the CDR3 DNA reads TGCGCCAGCCAGGGGTTTGGGAACACTGAAGCTTTCTTT.